A selection of T cell receptor beta chains follows, all from one sample in a study of T cell changes during pregnancy in multiple sclerosis. Produced via immunoSEQ multiplex PCR; TCRdb's table is partial and in-frame only. The repertoire includes 30,000 to 45,000 clones, 91% of them detected once, and around 0.45% sits in the top ten. Sequences were derived from CD4+ T cells from peripheral blood mononuclear cells, sampled in the second trimester of pregnancy. The origin of the receptors is a female donor in good health, enrolled as a control in a pregnancy study. Both conserved end residues are part of each CDR3. A D gene is named only where the DNA matches it firmly.

j_call d_call v_call cdr3_nt cdr3_aa
TRBJ2-1 TRBD2 TRBV5-4 TGTGCCAGCAGCTTGCTAGCGGGAGGGCCTACCGAGCAGTTCTTC CASSLLAGGPTEQFF
TRBJ2-5 TRBD1 TRBV18 TGTGCCAGCTCCCGGACAGGGTCTCAAGAGACCCAGTACTTC CASSRTGSQETQYF
TRBJ1-1 - TRBV5-4 TGTGCCAGCAGCCTCAACACTGAAGCTTTCTTT CASSLNTEAFF
TRBJ2-5 - TRBV29-1 TGCAGCGTTGCCGGGGGGCCGGAGACCCAGTACTTC CSVAGGPETQYF
TRBJ2-5 TRBD2 TRBV11-1 TGTGCCACCTCTGGGCTAGCGGGAGCAGAGACCCAGTACTTC CATSGLAGAETQYF
TRBJ1-1 - TRBV28 TGTGCCAGCAGTGCAGGTTTCCCGAACACTGAAGCTTTCTTT CASSAGFPNTEAFF
TRBJ2-7 TRBD2 TRBV27 TGTGCCAGCAGTTTATTCAGCGGGAGCTACGAGCAGTACTTC CASSLFSGSYEQYF
TRBJ2-5 TRBD1 TRBV10-3 TGTGCCATCAGGGGACAGGGGCTGGAGACCCAGTACTTC CAIRGQGLETQYF
TRBJ1-2 - TRBV6-5 TGTGCCAGCAGTTACGAGGGGGTCTATGGCTACACCTTC CASSYEGVYGYTF
TRBJ2-5 - TRBV5-1 TGCGCCAGCAGCTTGGACAGTTACCAAGAGACCCAGTACTTC CASSLDSYQETQYF
TRBJ2-1 - TRBV7-9 TGTGCCAGCAGCTTAAGGGGGAGCTCCTACAATGAGCAGTTCTTC CASSLRGSSYNEQFF
TRBJ1-4 - TRBV18 TGTGCCAGCTCACCAAGGGTGGAGGGTGAAAAACTGTTTTTT CASSPRVEGEKLFF
TRBJ2-4 - TRBV20-1 TGCAGTGCCCAGGGCGAAAACATTCAGTACTTC CSAQGENIQYF
TRBJ1-2 TRBD1 TRBV28 TGTGCCAGCAGGCCAGTGGGACAGGGGATGGGGTATGGCTACACCTTC CASRPVGQGMGYGYTF
TRBJ2-3 - TRBV13 TGTGCCAGCAGCCTCACAGCTACGCAGTATTTT CASSLTATQYF
TRBJ1-5 - TRBV23-1 TGCGCCAGCAGTCACTCCCGGGCCAGGGCGCAGCCCCAGCATTTT CASSHSRARAQPQHF
TRBJ2-2 TRBD2 TRBV9 TGTGCCAGCAGCCATTCCGGGACTAGCTCCACCGGGGAGCTGTTTTTT CASSHSGTSSTGELFF
TRBJ1-2 TRBD1 TRBV9 TGTGCCAGCAGCGTAGCTTCGGGACAGGACTATGGCTACACCTTC CASSVASGQDYGYTF
TRBJ1-1 TRBD1 TRBV5-1 TGCGCCAGCAGCTTGGCAACAGGGGGGGGGAACACTGAAGCTTTCTTT CASSLATGGGNTEAFF
TRBJ2-7 - TRBV2 TGTGCCAGCAGTTCGGGACAAGTCTACGAGCAGTACTTC CASSSGQVYEQYF
TRBJ1-3 - TRBV5-1 TGCGCCAGCAGCCAGTCGGGTCAGGGTGCTGGAAACACCATATATTTT CASSQSGQGAGNTIYF
TRBJ2-7 - TRBV28 TGTGCCAGCAGTTTTGGTCGCGGCAGGGCGGGAGAGCAGTACTTC CASSFGRGRAGEQYF
TRBJ2-2 - TRBV4-2 TGTGCCAGCAGCCAAGAACATCAGCGGAACCGGGCCGGGGAGCTGTTTTTT CASSQEHQRNRAGELFF
TRBJ2-3 - TRBV21-1 TGTGCCAGGGGCCGGACTAGCGGGAGGGTTAGCACAGATACGCAGTATTTT CARGRTSGRVSTDTQYF
TRBJ2-2 TRBD2 TRBV19 TGTGCCACCGCCCGAGGACTAGCGGGCCTGCAGTCCGGGGAGCTGTTTTTT CATARGLAGLQSGELFF
TRBJ1-5 TRBD1 TRBV19 TGTGCCAGTAGTACCGGACAGGTTTGGCAGCCCCAGCATTTT CASSTGQVWQPQHF